Each of the 11 T cell receptor beta chains below was sequenced from the same sample in a study of shared clonotypes between healthy human individuals (TCRdb year 2020). The receptor library was made with the immunoSEQ multiplex PCR assay. In its TCRdb copy, this immuneACCESS table keeps in-frame sequences only and misses some clones. Where compared with another copy, unresolved V genes explain less than half of these, and the others have no known cause. This sample comprises about a million clones, around 74% of them detected only once. Of the sample, about 1.4% falls within the top ten clones. Sequenced: memory CD4+ T cells sorted from blood. This specimen's cell subset or site label, per the study, means: CD45RA-negative fraction. Receptors were obtained from a man between 18 and 29 years old in good health.

This chain uses TRBV30 with TRBJ2-3; 16 bases align to TRBD2. In germline, CDR1 is GTSNPN, CDR2 SVGIG (reference sequence). J lost 4 bases, V lost 6 bases, and 7 bases had no gene match. The CDR3 loop spans 16 amino acids. This CDR3 is CACGTSGRAVADTQYF. The CDR3 region has the DNA TGTGCCTGCGGGACTAGCGGGAGGGCCGTTGCAGATACGCAGTATTTT.

The rearrangement links TRBV30 to TRBJ1-4; the match to TRBD1 covers 8 bases. The germline V gene has CDR1 GTSNPN and CDR2 SVGIG (reference sequence). The CDR3 contains 13 residues. V lost 3 bases and J lost 13; bases outside the gene matches: 10. The CDR3 nucleotides are TGTGCCTGGAGCGGACAGGGTGGAATAAGACTGTTTTTT. Translating it yields CAWSGQGGIRLFF.

The chain is built from TRBV7-3 and TRBJ2-1; 9 bases are shared with TRBD2. V shed 5 bases and J 6 bases; nucleotides not matched to a gene: 14. This CDR3 is built from 17 residues. Germline V gives CDR1 SGHTA, CDR2 FQGTGA. CDR3: CASSPRPGTSNLNEQFF. As DNA, the CDR3 is TGTGCCAGCAGCCCACGACCCGGGACTAGCAACCTCAATGAGCAGTTCTTC.

This clone was observed a single time. The chain uses TRBV10-1 and TRBJ2-5, with D perhaps matching TRBD1 (6 bases). In germline, CDR1 is WNHNN, CDR2 SYGVQD (reference sequence). Trimming pared 6 bases from V and 2 bases from J, leaving 10 bases between. This CDR3 is built from 13 residues. CDR3 bases: TGCGCCAGCAGCCGGACAGCTCAAGAGACCCAGTACTTC. Protein: CASSRTAQETQYF.

Concerning this clone itself: Other DNA sequences within the sample encode an identical CDR3. This chain connects TRBV5-4 to TRBJ2-7, with D maybe TRBD1 (5 bases). This CDR3 has 15 amino acids. The V gene lost 0 bases and the J gene lost 1 base, with 11 bases spanning the gap. The V gene's germline CDR1 is SGHNT and CDR2 YYREEE (reference sequence). Written as DNA, the CDR3 is TGTGCCAGCAGCTTGGGTTTAGCAGGGTCCTACGAGCAGTACTTC. As protein: CASSLGLAGSYEQYF.

This chain joins TRBV6-6 and TRBJ2-3; the D gene could be TRBD1 or TRBD2 (7 bases each). The CDR3 loop spans 16 amino acids. Germline loops: CDR1 MNHNY, CDR2 SVGAGI (reference sequence). The V and J ends lost 0 bases and 5 bases respectively, with 15 bases between them. In nucleotides, the CDR3 is TGTGCCAGCAGTTACTCCGGGGAGGGGGCGCGAGATACGCAGTATTTT. It is translated as CASSYSGEGARDTQYF.

This clone was seen only once. The V and J genes are TRBV28 and TRBJ2-2; no clear D gene. Germline CDR1 MDHEN, CDR2 SYDVKM. V was cut by 8 bases and J by 0 bases, with 10 bases left in between. The CDR3 sequence is 14 residues long. CDR3 sequence reads: CASGRTANTGELFF. The CDR3 DNA is TGTGCCAGCGGCCGGACGGCGAACACCGGGGAGCTGTTTTTT.

This chain joins TRBV28 and TRBJ2-2; 9 bases are a match to TRBD1. The V gene end was trimmed by 4 bases and the J gene end by 3 bases; junction bases not matched to a gene: 3. The CDR3 is made up of 15 amino acids. CDR1 and CDR2 from the germline V gene are MDHEN and SYDVKM. The CDR3 DNA sequence: TGTGCCAGCAGTTCTGACAGGGGGTACACCGGGGAGCTGTTTTTT. It codes for CASSSDRGYTGELFF.

The V call is TRBV30, the J call TRBJ1-5, with D unclear. The CDR3 contains 13 residues. Germline V gene lookup returns CDR1 GTSNPN and CDR2 SVGIG (reference sequence). V dropped 3 bases and J dropped 1 base, with 7 bases sitting between them. The CDR3 bases are TGTGCCTGGAGCACACTAAGCAATCAGCCCCAGCATTTT. This translates into CAWSTLSNQPQHF.

The CDR3 DNA reads TGTGCCAGCAGCTTAGCAGCAGTCTCCTACGAGCAGTACTTC. Translated, it gives CASSLAAVSYEQYF. The gene calls are TRBV7-2 and TRBJ2-7; D call uncertain. The CDR3 has 14 amino acids. The germline CDR1 and CDR2 sequences are SGHTA and FQGNSA. V shed 0 bases and J shed 0 bases, with 6 bases lying between them.

The V call is TRBV5-1, the J call TRBJ1-1, with a possible D match to TRBD1 (6 bases). This CDR3 spans 14 amino acids. CDR1 and CDR2 from the germline V gene are SGHRS and YFSETQ. The V gene lost 3 bases and the J gene lost 4 bases, with 13 bases spanning the gap. This chain's CDR3 is CASSWSGGVTEAFF. DNA of the CDR3: TGCGCCAGCAGCTGGAGTGGGGGCGTCACTGAAGCTTTCTTT.